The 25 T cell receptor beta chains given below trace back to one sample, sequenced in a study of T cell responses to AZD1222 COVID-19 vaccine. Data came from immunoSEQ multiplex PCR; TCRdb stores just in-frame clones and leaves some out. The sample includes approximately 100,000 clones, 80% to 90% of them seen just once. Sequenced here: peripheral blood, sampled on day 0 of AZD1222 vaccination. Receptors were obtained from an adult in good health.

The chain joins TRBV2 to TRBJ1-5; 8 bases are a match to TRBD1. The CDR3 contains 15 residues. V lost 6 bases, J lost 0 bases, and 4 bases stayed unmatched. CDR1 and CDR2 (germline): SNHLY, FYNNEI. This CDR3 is CASREQGVSNQPQHF. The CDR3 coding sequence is TGTGCCAGCAGGGAACAGGGGGTTAGCAATCAGCCCCAGCATTTT.

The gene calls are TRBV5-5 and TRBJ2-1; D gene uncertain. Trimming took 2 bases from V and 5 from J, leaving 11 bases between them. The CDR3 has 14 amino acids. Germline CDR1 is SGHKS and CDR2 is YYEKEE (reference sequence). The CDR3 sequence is CASSFPGPDNEQFF. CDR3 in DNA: TGTGCCAGCAGCTTCCCTGGGCCCGACAATGAGCAGTTCTTC.

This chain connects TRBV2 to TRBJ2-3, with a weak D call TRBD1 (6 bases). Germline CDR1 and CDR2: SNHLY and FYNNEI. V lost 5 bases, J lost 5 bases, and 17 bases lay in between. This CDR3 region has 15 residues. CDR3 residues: CASSRQATRQDTQYF. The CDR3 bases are TGTGCCAGCAGTCGACAGGCCACACGGCAAGATACGCAGTATTTT.

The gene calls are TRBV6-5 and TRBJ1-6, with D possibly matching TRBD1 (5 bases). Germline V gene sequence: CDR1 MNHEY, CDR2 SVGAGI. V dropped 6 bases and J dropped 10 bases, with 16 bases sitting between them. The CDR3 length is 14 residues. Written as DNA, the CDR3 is TGTGCCAGCAGGCTGACAGTGGGAGGGTCACCCCTCCACTTT. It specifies CASRLTVGGSPLHF.

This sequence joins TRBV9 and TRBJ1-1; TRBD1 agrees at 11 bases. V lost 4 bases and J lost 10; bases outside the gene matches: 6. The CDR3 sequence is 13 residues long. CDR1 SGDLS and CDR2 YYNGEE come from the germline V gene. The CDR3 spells CASSPGQGARAFF. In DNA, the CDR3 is TGTGCCAGCAGCCCAGGACAGGGGGCCAGAGCTTTCTTT.

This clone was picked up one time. CDR3 sequence (DNA): TGCGCCAGCAGCCAAGGGGGGACTTTTCTCGGTGAGACCCAGTACTTC. Translation gives CASSQGGTFLGETQYF. The rearrangement joins TRBV4-1 to TRBJ2-5, with TRBD2 as a possible D gene (6 bases). The CDR3 is made up of 16 amino acids. V dropped 1 base and J dropped 5 bases, with 17 bases sitting between them. CDR1 and CDR2 (germline): MGHRA, YSYEKL.

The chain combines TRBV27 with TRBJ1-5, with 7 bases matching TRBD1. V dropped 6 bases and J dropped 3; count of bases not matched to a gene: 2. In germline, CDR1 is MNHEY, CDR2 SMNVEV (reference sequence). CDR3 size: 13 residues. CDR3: CASRGQNNQPQHF. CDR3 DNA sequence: TGTGCCAGCAGGGGACAGAACAATCAGCCCCAGCATTTT.

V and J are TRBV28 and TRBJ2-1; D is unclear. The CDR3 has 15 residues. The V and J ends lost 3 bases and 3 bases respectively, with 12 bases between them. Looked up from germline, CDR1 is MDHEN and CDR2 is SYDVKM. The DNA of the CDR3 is TGTGCCAGCAGTTTCGTTAACATACTCTACAATGAGCAGTTCTTC. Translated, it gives CASSFVNILYNEQFF.

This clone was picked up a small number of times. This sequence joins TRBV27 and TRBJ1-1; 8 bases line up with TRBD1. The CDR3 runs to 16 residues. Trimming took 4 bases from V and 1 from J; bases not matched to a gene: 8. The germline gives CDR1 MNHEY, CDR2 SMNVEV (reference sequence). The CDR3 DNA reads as TGTGCCAGCAGTTGGGGAAACAGGGGGAGGAACACTGAAGCTTTCTTT. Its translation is CASSWGNRGRNTEAFF.

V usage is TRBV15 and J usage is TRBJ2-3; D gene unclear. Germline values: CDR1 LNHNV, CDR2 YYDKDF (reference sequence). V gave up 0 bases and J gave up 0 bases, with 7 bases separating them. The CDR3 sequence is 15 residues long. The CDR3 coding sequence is TGTGCCACCAGCAGAGATCCAGCCAGCACAGATACGCAGTATTTT. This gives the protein CATSRDPASTDTQYF.

The CDR3 reads CASSLAGSTYEQYF. The CDR3 DNA is TGCGCCAGCAGCTTGGCAGGGTCCACCTACGAGCAGTACTTC. This sequence joins TRBV5-1 and TRBJ2-7; perhaps TRBD1 as D (5 bases). CDR1 and CDR2 from the germline V gene are SGHRS and YFSETQ. The CDR3 has 14 amino acids. Between the trimmed V and J ends, which lost 0 bases and 2 bases, there was a span of 9 bases.

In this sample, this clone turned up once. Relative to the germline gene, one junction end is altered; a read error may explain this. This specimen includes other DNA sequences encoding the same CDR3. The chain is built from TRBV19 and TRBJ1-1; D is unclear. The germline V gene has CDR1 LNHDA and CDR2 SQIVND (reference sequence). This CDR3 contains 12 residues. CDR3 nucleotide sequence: TGTGCCAGTAGTACACAGAGCACTGAAGCCTTCTTT. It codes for CASSTQSTEAFF. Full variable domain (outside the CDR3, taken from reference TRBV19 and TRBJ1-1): DGGITQSPKYLFRKEGQNVTLSCEQNLNHDAMYWYRQDPGQGLRLIYYSQIVNDFQKGDIAEGYSVSREKKESFPLTVTSAQKNPTAFYLCASSTQSTEAFFGQGTRLTVV.

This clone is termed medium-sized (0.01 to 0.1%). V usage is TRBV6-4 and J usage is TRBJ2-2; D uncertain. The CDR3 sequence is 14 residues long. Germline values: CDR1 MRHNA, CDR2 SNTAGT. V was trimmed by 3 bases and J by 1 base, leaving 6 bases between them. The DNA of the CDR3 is TGTGCCAGCAGTGAAACGGGGAACACCGGGGAGCTGTTTTTT. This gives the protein CASSETGNTGELFF.

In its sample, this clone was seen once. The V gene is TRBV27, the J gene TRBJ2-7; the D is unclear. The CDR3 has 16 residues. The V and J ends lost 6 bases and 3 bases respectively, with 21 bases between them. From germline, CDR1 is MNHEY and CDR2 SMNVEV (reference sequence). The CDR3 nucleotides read TGTGCCAGCAGCCTCTCTCTAGGAGTGAGAAGCTACGAGCAGTACTTC. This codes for CASSLSLGVRSYEQYF.

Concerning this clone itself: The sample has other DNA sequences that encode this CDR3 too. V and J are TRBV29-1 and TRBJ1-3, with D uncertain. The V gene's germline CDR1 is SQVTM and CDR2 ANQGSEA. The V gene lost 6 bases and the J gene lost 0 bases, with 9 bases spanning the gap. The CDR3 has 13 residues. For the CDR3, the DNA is TGCAGCGTAAACACCCGCTCTGGAAACACCATATATTTT. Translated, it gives CSVNTRSGNTIYF.

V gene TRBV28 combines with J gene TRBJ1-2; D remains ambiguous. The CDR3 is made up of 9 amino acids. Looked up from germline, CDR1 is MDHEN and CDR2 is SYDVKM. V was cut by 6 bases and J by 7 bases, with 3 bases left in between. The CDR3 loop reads CASSPGYTF. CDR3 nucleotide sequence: TGTGCCAGCAGCCCTGGCTACACCTTC.

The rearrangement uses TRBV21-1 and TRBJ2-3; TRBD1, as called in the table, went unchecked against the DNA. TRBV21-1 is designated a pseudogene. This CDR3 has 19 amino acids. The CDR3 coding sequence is TGTGCCAGCAGCAAAGCAATGGGGGCGTTCAAATCTAGCACAGATACGCAGTATTTT. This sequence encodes CASSKAMGAFKSSTDTQYF.

Here the CDR3 DNA reads TGCAGCGTTGTCCCCCTTGGACAGGGGGGTGAAAAACTGTTTTTT. This sequence encodes CSVVPLGQGGEKLFF. V usage is TRBV29-1 and J usage is TRBJ1-4; 10 bases map to TRBD1. J lost 7 bases, V lost 4 bases, and 9 bases had no gene match. The CDR3 runs 15 residues. The germline V gene has CDR1 SQVTM and CDR2 ANQGSEA. The full variable domain, completed using reference TRBV29-1 and TRBJ1-4, is SAVISQKPSRDICQRGTSLTIQCQVDSQVTMMFWYRQQPGQSLTLIATANQGSEATYESGFVIDKFPISRPNLTFSTLTVSNMSPEDSSIYLCSVVPLGQGGEKLFFGSGTQLSVL.

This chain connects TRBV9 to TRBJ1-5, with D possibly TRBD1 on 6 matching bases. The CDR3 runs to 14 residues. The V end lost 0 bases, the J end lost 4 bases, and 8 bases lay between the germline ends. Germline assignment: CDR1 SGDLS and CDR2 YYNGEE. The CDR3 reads CASSVGGGNQPQHF. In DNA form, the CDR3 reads TGTGCCAGCAGCGTAGGAGGGGGAAATCAGCCCCAGCATTTT.

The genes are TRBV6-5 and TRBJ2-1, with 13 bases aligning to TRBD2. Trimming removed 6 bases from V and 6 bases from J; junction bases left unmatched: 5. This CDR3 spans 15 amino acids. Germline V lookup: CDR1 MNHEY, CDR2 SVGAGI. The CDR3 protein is CASSAGTSGTNEQFF. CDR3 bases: TGTGCCAGCAGCGCAGGGACTAGCGGGACCAATGAGCAGTTCTTC.

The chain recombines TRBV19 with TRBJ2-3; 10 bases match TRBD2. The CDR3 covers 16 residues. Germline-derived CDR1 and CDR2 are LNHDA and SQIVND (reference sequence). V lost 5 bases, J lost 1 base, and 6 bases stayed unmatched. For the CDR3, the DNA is TGTGCCAGTAGTCCCCTAGCGGGGGAGGGCACAGATACGCAGTATTTT. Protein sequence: CASSPLAGEGTDTQYF. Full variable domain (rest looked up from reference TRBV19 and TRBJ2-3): DGGITQSPKYLFRKEGQNVTLSCEQNLNHDAMYWYRQDPGQGLRLIYYSQIVNDFQKGDIAEGYSVSREKKESFPLTVTSAQKNPTAFYLCASSPLAGEGTDTQYFGPGTRLTVL.

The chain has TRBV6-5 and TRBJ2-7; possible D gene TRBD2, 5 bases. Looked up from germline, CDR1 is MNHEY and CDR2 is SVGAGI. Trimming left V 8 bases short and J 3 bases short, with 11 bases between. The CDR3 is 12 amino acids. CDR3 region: CASGRGNYEQYF. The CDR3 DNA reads TGTGCCAGCGGTAGAGGGAACTACGAGCAGTACTTC.

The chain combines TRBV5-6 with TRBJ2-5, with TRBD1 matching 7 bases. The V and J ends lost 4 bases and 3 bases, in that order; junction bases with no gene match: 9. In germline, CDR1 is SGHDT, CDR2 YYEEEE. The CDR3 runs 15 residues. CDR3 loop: CASSARARGKETQYF. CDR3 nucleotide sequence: TGTGCCAGCAGCGCGCGGGCCAGGGGGAAAGAGACCCAGTACTTC.

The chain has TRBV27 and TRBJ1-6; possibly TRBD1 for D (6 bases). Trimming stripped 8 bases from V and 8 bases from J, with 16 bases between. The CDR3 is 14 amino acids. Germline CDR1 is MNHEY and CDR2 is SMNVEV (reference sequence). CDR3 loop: CASGRGGLDSPLHF. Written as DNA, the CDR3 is TGTGCCAGCGGACGAGGGGGGTTGGATTCACCCCTCCACTTT.

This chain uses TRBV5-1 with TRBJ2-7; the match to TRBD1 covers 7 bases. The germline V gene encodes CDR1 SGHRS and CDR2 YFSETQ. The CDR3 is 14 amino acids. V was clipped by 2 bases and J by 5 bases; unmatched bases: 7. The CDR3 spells CASSLTGTENEQYF. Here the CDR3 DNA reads TGCGCCAGCAGCTTAACTGGGACAGAGAACGAGCAGTACTTC.